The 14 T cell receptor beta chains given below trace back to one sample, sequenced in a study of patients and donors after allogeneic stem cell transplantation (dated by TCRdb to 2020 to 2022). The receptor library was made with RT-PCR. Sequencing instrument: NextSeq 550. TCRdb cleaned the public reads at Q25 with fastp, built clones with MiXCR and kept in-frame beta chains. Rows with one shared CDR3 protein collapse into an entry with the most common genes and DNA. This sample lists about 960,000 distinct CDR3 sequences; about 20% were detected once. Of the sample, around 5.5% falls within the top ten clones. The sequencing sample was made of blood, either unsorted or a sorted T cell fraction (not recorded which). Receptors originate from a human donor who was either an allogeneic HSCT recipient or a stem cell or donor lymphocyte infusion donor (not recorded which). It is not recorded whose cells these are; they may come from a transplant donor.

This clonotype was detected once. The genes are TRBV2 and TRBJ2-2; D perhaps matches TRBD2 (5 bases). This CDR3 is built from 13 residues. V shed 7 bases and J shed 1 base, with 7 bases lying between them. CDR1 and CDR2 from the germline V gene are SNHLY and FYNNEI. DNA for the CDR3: TGTGCCAGCAAGCGGCAGAACACCGGGGAGCTGTTTTTT. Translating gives CASKRQNTGELFF.

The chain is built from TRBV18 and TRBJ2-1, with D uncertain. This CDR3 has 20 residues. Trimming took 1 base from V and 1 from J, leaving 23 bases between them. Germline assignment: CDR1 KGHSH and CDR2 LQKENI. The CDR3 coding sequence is TGTGCCAGCTCACCACTGCCTAGAGTTATGGAGACCCAGTCCTACAATGAGCAGTTCTTC. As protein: CASSPLPRVMETQSYNEQFF.

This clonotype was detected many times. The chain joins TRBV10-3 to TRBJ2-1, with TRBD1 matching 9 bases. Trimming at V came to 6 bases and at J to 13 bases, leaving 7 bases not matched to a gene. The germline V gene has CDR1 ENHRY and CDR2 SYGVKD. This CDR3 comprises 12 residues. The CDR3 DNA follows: TGTGCCATCAGGGCACCGGGACAGGGTCAGTTCTTC. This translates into CAIRAPGQGQFF.

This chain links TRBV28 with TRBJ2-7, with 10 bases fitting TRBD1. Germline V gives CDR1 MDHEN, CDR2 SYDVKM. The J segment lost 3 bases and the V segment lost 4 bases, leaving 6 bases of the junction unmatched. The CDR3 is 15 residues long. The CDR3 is CASSYPDRGVYEQYF. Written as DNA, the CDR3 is TGTGCCAGCAGTTACCCGGACAGGGGGGTCTACGAGCAGTACTTC.

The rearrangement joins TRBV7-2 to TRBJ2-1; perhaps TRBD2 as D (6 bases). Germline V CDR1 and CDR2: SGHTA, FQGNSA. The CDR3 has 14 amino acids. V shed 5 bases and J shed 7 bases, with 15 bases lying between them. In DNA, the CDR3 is TGTGCCAGCAGCCCCGGGGGTTGGGGGAATGAGCAGTTCTTC. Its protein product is CASSPGGWGNEQFF. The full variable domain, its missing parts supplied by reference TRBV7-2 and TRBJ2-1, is GAGVSQSPSNKVTEKGKDVELRCDPISGHTALYWYRQSLGQGLEFLIYFQGNSAPDKSGLPSDRFSAERTGGSVSTLTIQRTQQEDSAVYLCASSPGGWGNEQFFGPGTRLTVL.

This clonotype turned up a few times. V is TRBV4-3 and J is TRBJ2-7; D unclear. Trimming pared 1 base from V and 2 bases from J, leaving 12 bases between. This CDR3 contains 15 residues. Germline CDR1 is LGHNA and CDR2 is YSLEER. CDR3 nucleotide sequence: TGCGCCAGCAGCCAAGTGTGGCGCGGAACCTACGAGCAGTACTTC. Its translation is CASSQVWRGTYEQYF.

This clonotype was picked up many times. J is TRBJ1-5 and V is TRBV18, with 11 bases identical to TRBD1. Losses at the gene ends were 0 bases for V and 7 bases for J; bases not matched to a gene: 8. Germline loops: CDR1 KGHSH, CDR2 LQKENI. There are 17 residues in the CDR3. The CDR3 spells CASSPPSGQGAGQPQHF. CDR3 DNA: TGTGCCAGCTCACCACCGAGCGGACAGGGGGCCGGACAGCCCCAGCATTTT.

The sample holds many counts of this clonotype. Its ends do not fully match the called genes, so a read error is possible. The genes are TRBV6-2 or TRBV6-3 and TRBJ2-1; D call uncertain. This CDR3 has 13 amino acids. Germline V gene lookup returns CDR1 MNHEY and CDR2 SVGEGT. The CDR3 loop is CASSYSSSNEQFF. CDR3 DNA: TGTGCCAGCAGTTACTCGTCCTCCAATGAGCAGTTCTTC.

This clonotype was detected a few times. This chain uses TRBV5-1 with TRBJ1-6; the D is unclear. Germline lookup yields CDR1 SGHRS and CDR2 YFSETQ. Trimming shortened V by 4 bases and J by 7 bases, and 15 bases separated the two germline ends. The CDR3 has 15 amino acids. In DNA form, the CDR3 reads TGCGCCAGCAGCGTTGGCGGACGGGTAAATTCACCCCTCCACTTT. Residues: CASSVGGRVNSPLHF.

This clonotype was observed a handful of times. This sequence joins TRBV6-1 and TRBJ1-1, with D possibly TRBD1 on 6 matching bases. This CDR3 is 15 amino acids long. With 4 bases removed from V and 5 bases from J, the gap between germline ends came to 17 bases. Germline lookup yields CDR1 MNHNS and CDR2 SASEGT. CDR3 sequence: CASSGRGRGVTEAFF. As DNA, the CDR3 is TGTGCCAGCAGTGGACGTGGCAGGGGAGTGACTGAAGCTTTCTTT.

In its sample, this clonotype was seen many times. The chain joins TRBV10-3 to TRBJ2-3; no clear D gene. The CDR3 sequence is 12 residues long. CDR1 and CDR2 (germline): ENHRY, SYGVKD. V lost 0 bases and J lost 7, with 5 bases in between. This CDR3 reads CAISESDNTQYF. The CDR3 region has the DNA TGTGCCATCAGTGAGTCCGACAATACGCAGTATTTT.

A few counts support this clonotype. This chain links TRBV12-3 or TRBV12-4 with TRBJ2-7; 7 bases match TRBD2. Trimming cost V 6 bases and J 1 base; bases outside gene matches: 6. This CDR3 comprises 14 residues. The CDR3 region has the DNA TGTGCCAGCAGCCCACTAGCGTTGTCCTACGAGCAGTACTTC. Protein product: CASSPLALSYEQYF.

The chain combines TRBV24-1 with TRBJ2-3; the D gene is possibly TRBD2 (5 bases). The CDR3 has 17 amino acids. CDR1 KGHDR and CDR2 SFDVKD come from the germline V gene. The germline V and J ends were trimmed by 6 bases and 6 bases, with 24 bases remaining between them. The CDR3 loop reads CATSPMLSDGELDTQYF. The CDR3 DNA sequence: TGTGCCACCAGTCCCATGCTTAGCGACGGGGAGCTGGATACGCAGTATTTT.

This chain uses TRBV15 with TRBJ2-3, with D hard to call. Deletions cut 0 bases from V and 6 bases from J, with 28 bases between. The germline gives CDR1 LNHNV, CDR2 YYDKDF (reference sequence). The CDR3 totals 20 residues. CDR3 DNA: TGTGCCACCAGCAGAGACGGTGTGGGTAGGAAGCGATTAAGCCGGGATACGCAGTATTTT. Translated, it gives CATSRDGVGRKRLSRDTQYF.